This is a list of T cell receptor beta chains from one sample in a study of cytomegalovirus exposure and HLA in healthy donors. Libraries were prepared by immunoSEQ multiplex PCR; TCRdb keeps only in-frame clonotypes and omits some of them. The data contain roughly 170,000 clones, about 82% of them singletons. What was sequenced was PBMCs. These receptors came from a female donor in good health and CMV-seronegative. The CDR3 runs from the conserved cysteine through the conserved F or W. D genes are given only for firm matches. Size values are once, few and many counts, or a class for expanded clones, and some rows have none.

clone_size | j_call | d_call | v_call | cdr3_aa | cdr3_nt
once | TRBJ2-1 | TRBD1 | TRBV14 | CASSQDDRVHGIF | TGTGCCAGCAGCCAAGATGACAGGGTTCACGGGATCTTC
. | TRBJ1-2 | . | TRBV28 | CASRPGEGYGYTF | TGTGCCAGCAGACCAGGGGAGGGCTATGGCTACACCTTC
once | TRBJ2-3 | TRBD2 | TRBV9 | CASSVVGRLAGDTQYF | TGTGCCAGCAGCGTAGTCGGGAGACTAGCGGGAGATACGCAGTATTTT
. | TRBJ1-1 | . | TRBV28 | CASSSARTVWGTEAFF | TGTGCCAGCAGTTCCGCTAGGACAGTGTGGGGTACTGAAGCTTTCTTT
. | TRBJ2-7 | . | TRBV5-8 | CASSYTGGVYEQYF | TGTGCCAGCAGCTACACAGGGGGGGTATACGAGCAGTACTTC
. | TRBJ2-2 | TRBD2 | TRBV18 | CASSPMLAGNTGELFF | TGTGCCAGCTCACCGATGCTAGCGGGGAACACCGGGGAGCTGTTTTTT
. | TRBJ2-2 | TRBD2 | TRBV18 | CASSPPGLGPFGELFF | TGTGCCAGCTCACCTCCGGGACTAGGGCCTTTCGGGGAGCTGTTTTTT
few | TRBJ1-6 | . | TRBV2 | CASRQGSSYNSPLHF | TGTGCCAGCAGGCAGGGGAGCTCCTATAATTCACCCCTCCACTTT
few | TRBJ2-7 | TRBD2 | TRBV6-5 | CASSYRSGGSYEQYF | TGTGCCAGCAGTTATCGTAGCGGGGGGTCCTACGAGCAGTACTTC
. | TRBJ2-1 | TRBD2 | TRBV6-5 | CASSERGGPYNEQFF | TGTGCCAGCAGCGAGCGGGGGGGCCCCTACAATGAGCAGTTCTTC
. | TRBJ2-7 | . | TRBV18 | CASSQKYEQYF | TGTGCCAGCTCTCAGAAGTACGAGCAGTACTTC
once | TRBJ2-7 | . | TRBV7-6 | CASSSLTGYEQYF | TGTGCCAGCAGCTCCTTAACGGGCTACGAGCAGTACTTC
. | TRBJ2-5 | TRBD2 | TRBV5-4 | CASSLAGGKETQYF | TGTGCCAGCAGCCTAGCGGGAGGCAAAGAGACCCAGTACTTC
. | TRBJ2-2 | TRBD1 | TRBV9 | CASSAPRGLSDTGELFF | TGTGCCAGCAGCGCACCCAGGGGGCTATCGGACACCGGGGAGCTGTTTTTT
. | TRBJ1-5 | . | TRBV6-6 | CASSSRDQPQHF | TGTGCCAGCAGTTCCCGAGATCAGCCCCAGCATTTT
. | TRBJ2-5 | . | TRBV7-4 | CASSLLGARPQETQYF | TGTGCCAGCAGCTTATTGGGGGCAAGACCACAAGAGACCCAGTACTTC
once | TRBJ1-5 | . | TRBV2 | CASSASPSAAQHF | TGTGCCAGCAGTGCATCCCCCAGCGCGGCCCAGCATTTT
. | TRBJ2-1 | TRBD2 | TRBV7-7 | CASSLGSGGTSGLFANEQFF | TGTGCTAGCAGCTTAGGGTCTGGGGGGACTAGCGGGTTATTTGCCAATGAGCAGTTCTTC
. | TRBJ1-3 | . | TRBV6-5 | CASSYYRTPENTIYF | TGTGCCAGCAGTTACTATAGGACACCAGAGAACACCATATATTTT
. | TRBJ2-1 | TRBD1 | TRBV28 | CASSLSPGGSSYNEQFF | TGTGCCAGCAGTTTATCCCCAGGGGGAAGCTCCTACAATGAGCAGTTCTTC
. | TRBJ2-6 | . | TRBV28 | CASTVLGSGANVLTF | TGTGCCAGCACCGTACTAGGTTCTGGGGCCAACGTCCTGACTTTC
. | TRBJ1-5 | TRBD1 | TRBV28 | CASSSFDRVGIPQHF | TGTGCCAGCAGTTCATTTGACAGGGTAGGGATCCCCCAGCATTTT
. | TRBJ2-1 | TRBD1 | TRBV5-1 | CASSLNVGQGNEQFF | TGCGCCAGCAGCTTGAATGTGGGACAGGGAAATGAGCAGTTCTTC
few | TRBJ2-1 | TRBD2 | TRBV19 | CASKSGGSSYNEQFF | TGTGCCAGCAAGTCGGGGGGTAGCTCCTACAATGAGCAGTTCTTC
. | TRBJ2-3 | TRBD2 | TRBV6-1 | CASSTGGRDTDTQYF | TGTGCCAGCAGTACGGGGGGGCGCGACACAGATACGCAGTATTTT
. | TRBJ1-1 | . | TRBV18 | CASSPGHTNTEAFF | TGTGCCAGCTCACCAGGCCACACGAACACTGAAGCTTTCTTT
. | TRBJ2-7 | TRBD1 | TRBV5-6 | CASSFQGAYEQYF | TGTGCCAGCAGCTTCCAGGGGGCTTACGAGCAGTACTTC
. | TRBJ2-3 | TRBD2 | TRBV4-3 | CASSQGQGLGTSGYDTQYF | TGCGCCAGCAGCCAAGGACAGGGGTTGGGGACTAGCGGATATGATACGCAGTATTTT
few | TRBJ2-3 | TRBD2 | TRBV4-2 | CASSQTGLAGINTQYF | TGTGCCAGCAGCCAGACGGGACTAGCGGGAATCAATACGCAGTATTTT
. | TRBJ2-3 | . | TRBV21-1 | CASSNPTHGTSASTDTQYF | TGTGCCAGCAGCAACCCTACCCACGGGACTAGCGCGAGCACAGATACGCAGTATTTT
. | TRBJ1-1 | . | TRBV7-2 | CASSRFGALTAFF | TGTGCCAGCAGCCGCTTTGGGGCACTGACAGCTTTCTTT
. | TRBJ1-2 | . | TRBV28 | CATGTLNYGYTF | TGTGCTACCGGGACACTGAACTATGGCTACACCTTC
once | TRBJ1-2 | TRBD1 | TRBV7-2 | CASSPTGWSSSNYGYTF | TGTGCCAGCAGCCCGACAGGGTGGTCATCATCTAACTATGGCTACACCTTC
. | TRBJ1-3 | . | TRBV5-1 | CASSLRGNEGSGNTIYF | TGCGCCAGCAGCTTGCGGGGAAATGAAGGGTCTGGAAACACCATATATTTT
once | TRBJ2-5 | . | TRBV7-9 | CSSSVLASTGRETQYF | TGTTCCAGCAGCGTACTAGCATCGACAGGGAGGGAGACCCAGTACTTC
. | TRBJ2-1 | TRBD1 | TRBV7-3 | CASSWDRGSYNEQFF | TGTGCCAGCAGTTGGGACAGGGGCTCCTACAATGAGCAGTTCTTC
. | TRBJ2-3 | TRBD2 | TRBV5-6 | CASSWTSGSTSTDTQYF | TGTGCCAGCAGCTGGACTAGCGGGAGTACGAGTACAGATACGCAGTATTTT
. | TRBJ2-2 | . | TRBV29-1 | CTASGGANTGELFF | TGCACCGCAAGTGGCGGAGCGAACACCGGGGAGCTGTTTTTT
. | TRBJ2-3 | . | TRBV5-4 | CASSPRDGTDTQYF | TGTGCCAGCAGCCCGCGGGATGGCACAGATACGCAGTATTTT
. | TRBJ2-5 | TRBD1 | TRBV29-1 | CSGYGTGLQETQYF | TGCAGCGGTTACGGGACAGGGCTCCAAGAGACCCAGTACTTC
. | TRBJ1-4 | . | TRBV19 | CASSRGRGAEKLFF | TGTGCCAGTAGTCGAGGGAGGGGAGCTGAAAAACTGTTTTTT
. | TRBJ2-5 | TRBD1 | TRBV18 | CASSPRTGGVETQYF | TGTGCCAGCTCACCACGGACAGGGGGGGTGGAGACCCAGTACTTC
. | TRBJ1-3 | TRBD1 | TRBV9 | CASSLLGLGGWGNTIYF | TGTGCCAGCAGCCTCCTAGGGTTAGGGGGCTGGGGAAACACCATATATTTT
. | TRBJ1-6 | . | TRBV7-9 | CASSQTASNSPLHF | TGTGCCAGCAGCCAGACAGCGTCTAATTCACCCCTCCACTTT
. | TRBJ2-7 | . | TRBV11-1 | CASSLDGGFSDEQYF | TGTGCCAGCAGCTTAGATGGGGGGTTCTCTGACGAGCAGTACTTC
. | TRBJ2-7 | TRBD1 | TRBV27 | CASRTSGGKFSGEQYF | TGTGCCAGCAGGACCTCAGGGGGCAAGTTTTCTGGCGAGCAGTACTTC
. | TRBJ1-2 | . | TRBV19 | CASSISQPYYGYTF | TGTGCCAGTAGTATTAGCCAGCCCTACTATGGCTACACCTTC
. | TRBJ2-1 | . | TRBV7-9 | CASTTPRSPYNEQFF | TGTGCCAGCACCACTCCGCGGTCCCCCTACAATGAGCAGTTCTTC
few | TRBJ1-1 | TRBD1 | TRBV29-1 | CSARWGTVNTEAFF | TGCAGCGCTAGATGGGGGACAGTGAACACTGAAGCTTTCTTT
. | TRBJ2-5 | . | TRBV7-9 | CASSSRFTQYF | TGTGCCAGCAGCTCTCGTTTTACCCAGTACTTC
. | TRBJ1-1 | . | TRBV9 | CASSVGRQLTEAFF | TGTGCCAGCAGCGTAGGGAGACAGCTCACTGAAGCTTTCTTT
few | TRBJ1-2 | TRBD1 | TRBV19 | CASRAAGGAANYGYTF | TGTGCCAGTAGGGCGGCAGGGGGTGCAGCTAACTATGGCTACACCTTC
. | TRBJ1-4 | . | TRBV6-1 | CASTEGGGYEKLFF | TGTGCCAGCACCGAAGGGGGGGGGTATGAAAAACTGTTTTTT
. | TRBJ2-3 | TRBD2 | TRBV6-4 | CASSDAGLATDTQYF | TGTGCCAGCAGTGACGCCGGACTAGCCACAGATACGCAGTATTTT